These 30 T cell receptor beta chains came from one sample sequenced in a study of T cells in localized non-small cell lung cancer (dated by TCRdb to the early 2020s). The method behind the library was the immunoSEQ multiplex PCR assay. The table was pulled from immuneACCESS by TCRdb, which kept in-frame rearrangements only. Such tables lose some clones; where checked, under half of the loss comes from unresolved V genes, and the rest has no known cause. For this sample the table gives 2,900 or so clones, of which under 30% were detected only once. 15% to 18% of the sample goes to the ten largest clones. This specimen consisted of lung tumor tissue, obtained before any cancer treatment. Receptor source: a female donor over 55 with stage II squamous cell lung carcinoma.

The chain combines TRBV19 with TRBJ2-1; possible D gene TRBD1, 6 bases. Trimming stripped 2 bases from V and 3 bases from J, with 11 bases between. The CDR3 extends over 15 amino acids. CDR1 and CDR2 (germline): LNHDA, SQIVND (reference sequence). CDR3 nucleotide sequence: TGTGCCAGTAGTATACAGGGGTTCGTCTACAATGAGCAGTTCTTC. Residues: CASSIQGFVYNEQFF.

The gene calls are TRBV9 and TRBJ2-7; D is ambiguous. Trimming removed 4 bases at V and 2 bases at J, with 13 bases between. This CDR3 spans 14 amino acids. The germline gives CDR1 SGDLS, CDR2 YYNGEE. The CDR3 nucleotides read TGTGCCAGCAGCCCTTCTCGCCAAGCCTACGAGCAGTACTTC. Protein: CASSPSRQAYEQYF.

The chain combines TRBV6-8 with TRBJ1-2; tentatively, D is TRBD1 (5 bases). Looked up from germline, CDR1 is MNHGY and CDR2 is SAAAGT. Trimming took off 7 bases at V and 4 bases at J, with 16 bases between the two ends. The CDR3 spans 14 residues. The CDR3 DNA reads TGTGCCAGCAATGGAGGGGCGAGGTCCTATGGCTACACCTTC. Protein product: CASNGGARSYGYTF.

The CDR3 loop is CAISINFGGPYEQYF. The CDR3 DNA reads TGTGCCATTTCAATAAATTTCGGAGGACCGTACGAGCAGTACTTC. The chain employs TRBV15 and TRBJ2-7; possibly TRBD2 for D (5 bases). Trimming stripped 10 bases from V and 4 bases from J, with 23 bases between. Germline V gene data show CDR1 as LNHNV and CDR2 as YYDKDF (reference sequence). The CDR3 has 15 residues.

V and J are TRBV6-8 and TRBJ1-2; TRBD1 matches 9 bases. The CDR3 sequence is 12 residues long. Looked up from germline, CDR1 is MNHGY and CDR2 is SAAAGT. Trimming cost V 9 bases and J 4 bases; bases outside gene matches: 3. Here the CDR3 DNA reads TGTGCCAGTCCACAGGGGGCCTATGGCTACACCTTC. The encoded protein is CASPQGAYGYTF.

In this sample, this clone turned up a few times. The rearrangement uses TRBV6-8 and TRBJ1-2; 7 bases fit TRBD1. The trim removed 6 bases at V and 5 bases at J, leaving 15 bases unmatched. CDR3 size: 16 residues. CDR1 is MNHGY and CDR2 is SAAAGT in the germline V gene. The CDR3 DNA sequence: TGTGCCAGCAGCCCGCCCGGGACAGCGGGTAAATATGGCTACACCTTC. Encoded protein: CASSPPGTAGKYGYTF.

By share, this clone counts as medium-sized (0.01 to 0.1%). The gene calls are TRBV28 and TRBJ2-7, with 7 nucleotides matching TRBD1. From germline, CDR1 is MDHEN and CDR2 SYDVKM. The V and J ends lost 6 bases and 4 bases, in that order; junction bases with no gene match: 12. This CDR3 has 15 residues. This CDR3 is CASRADRAPTYEQYF. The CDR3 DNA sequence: TGTGCCAGCAGAGCAGACAGGGCGCCAACTTACGAGCAGTACTTC.

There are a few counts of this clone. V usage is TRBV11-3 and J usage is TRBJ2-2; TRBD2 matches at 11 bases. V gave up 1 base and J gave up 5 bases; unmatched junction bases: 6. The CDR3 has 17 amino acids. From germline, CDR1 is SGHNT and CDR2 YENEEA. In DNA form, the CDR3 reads TGTGCCAGCAGCTTAGTCGAACTAGCGGGGGTTACCGGGGAGCTGTTTTTT. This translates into CASSLVELAGVTGELFF.

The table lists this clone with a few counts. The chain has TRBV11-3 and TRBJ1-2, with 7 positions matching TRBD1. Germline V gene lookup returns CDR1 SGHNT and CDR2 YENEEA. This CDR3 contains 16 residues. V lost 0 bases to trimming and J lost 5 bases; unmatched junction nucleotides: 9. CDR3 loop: CASSLDYRGRIYGYTF. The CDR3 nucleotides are TGTGCCAGCAGCTTAGACTACAGGGGAAGGATTTATGGCTACACCTTC.

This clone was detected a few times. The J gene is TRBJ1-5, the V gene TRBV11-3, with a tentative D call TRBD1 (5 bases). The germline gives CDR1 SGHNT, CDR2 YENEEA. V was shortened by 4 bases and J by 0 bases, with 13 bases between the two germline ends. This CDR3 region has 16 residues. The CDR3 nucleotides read TGTGCCAGCAGCTCCTTGGGGGATTATAGCAATCAGCCCCAGCATTTT. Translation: CASSSLGDYSNQPQHF.

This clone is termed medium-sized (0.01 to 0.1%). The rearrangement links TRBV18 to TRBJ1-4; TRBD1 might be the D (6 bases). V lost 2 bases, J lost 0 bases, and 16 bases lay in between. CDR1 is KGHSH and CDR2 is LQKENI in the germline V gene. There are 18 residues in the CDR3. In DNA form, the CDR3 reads TGTGCCAGCTCACCAGGCGGACAGCGGGGAACAACTAATGAAAAACTGTTTTTT. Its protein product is CASSPGGQRGTTNEKLFF.

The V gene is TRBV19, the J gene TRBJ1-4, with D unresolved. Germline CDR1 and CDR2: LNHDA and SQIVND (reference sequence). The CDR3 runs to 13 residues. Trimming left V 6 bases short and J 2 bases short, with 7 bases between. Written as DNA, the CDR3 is TGTGCCAGTAGCTTTCAGACTAATGAAAAACTGTTTTTT. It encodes CASSFQTNEKLFF.

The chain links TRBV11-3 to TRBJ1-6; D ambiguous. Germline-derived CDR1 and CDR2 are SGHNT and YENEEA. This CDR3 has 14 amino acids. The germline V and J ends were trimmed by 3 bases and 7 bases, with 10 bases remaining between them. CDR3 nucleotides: TGTGCCAGCAGCTTGCCAGTCCCAAATTCACCCCTCCACTTT. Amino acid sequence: CASSLPVPNSPLHF.

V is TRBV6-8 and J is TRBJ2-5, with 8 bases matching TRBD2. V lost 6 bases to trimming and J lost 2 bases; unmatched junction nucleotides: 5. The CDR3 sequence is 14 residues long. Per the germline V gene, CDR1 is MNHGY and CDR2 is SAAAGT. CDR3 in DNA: TGTGCCAGCAGATTTGGCGGGGGGCAAGAGACCCAGTACTTC. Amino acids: CASRFGGGQETQYF.

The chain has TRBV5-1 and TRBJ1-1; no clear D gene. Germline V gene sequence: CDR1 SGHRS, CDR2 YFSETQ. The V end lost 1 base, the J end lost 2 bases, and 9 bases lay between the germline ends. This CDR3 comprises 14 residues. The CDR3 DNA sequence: TGCGCCAGCAGCTTGTACGTGTTCAACACTGAAGCTTTCTTT. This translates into CASSLYVFNTEAFF.

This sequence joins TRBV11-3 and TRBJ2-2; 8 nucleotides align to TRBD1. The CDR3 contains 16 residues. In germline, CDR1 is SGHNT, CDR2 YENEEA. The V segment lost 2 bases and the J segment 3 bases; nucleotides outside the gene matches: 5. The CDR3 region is CASSLWQGADTGELFF. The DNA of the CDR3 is TGTGCCAGCAGCTTATGGCAGGGGGCCGACACCGGGGAGCTGTTTTTT.

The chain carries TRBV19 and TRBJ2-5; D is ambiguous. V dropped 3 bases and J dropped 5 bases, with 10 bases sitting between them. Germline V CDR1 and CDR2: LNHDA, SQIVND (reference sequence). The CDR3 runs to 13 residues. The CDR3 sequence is CASSISGPETQYF. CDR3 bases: TGTGCCAGTAGTATCTCGGGTCCGGAGACCCAGTACTTC.

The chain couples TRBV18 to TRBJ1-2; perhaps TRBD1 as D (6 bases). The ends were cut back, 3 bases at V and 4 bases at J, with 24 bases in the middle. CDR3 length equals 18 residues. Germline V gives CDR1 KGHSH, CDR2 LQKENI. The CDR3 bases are TGTGCCAGCTCACCGCTAACAAAGGGGACACGGGGTCGCTATGGCTACACCTTC. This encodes CASSPLTKGTRGRYGYTF.

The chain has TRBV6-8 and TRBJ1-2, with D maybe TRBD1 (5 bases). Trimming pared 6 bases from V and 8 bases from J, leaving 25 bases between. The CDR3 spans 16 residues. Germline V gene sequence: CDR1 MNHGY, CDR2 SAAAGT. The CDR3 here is CASREQPQGSHFGYTF. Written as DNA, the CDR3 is TGTGCCAGCAGGGAACAGCCCCAGGGTAGTCATTTCGGCTACACCTTC.

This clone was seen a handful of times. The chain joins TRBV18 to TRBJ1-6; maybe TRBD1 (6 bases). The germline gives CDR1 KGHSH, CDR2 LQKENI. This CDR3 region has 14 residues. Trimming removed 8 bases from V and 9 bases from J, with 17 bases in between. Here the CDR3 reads CASRQGFVGSPLHF. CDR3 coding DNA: TGTGCCAGCAGGCAGGGGTTCGTGGGTTCACCCCTCCACTTT.

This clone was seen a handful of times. CDR3 sequence (DNA): TGTGCTAGTGGTTTGAGCGCGTGGGACACTGAAGCTTTCTTT. It translates to CASGLSAWDTEAFF. This chain links TRBV12-5 with TRBJ1-1; D not certain. V lost 2 bases to trimming and J lost 3 bases, with 10 bases between them. The CDR3 covers 14 residues. Germline CDR1 reads LGHNT; CDR2 reads FRNRAP.

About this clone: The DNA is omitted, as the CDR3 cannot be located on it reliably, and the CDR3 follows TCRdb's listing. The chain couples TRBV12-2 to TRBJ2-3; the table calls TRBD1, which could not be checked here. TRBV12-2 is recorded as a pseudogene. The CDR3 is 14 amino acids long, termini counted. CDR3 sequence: CASCWGQGADTQYF.

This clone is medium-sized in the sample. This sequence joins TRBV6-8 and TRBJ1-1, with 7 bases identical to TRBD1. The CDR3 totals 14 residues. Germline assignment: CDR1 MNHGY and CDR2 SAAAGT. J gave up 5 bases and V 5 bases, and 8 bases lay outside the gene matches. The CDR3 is CASSPTGMGTEAFF. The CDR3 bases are TGTGCCAGCAGTCCGACAGGGATGGGGACTGAAGCTTTCTTT.

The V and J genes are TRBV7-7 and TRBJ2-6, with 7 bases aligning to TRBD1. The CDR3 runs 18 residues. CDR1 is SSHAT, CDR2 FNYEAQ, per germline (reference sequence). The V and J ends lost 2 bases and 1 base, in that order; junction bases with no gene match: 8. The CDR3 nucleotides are TGTGCCAGCAGCTTATTTCGACAGGGAAGGTCTGGGGCCAACGTCCTGACTTTC. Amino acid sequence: CASSLFRQGRSGANVLTF.

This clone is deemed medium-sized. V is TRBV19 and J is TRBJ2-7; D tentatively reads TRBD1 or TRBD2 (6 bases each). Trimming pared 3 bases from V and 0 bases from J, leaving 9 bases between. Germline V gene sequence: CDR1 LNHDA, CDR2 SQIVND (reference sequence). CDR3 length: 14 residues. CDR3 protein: CASSMGGSSYEQYF. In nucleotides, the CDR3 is TGTGCCAGTAGTATGGGGGGCAGCTCCTACGAGCAGTACTTC.

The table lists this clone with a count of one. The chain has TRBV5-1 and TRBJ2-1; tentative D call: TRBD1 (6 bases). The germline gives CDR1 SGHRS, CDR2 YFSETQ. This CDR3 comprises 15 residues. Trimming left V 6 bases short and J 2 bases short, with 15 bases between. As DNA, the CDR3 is TGCGCCAGCAAACCCAGGGGCGACACCTACAATGAGCAGTTCTTC. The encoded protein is CASKPRGDTYNEQFF.

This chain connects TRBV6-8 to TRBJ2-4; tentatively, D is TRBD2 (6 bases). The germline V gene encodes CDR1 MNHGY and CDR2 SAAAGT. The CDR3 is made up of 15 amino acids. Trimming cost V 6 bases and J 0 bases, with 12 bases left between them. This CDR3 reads CASSATRVAKNIQYF. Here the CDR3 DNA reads TGTGCCAGCAGCGCGACTAGGGTAGCCAAAAACATTCAGTACTTC.

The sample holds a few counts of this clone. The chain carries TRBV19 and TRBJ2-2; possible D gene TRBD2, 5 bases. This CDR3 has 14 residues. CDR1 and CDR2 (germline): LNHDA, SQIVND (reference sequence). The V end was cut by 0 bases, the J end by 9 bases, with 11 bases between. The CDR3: CASSIEARGWELFF. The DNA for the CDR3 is TGTGCCAGTAGTATAGAAGCCAGAGGGTGGGAGCTGTTTTTT.

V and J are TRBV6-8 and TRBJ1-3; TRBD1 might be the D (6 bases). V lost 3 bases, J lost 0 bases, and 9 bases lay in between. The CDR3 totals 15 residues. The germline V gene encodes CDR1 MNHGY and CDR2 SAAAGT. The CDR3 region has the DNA TGTGCCAGCAGTTATTCCAGGGGCTCTGGAAACACCATATATTTT. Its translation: CASSYSRGSGNTIYF.

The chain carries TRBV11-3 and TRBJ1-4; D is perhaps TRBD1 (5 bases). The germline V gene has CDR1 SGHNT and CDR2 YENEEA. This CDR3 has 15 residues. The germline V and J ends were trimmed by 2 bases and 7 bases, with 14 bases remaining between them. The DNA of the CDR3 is TGTGCCAGCAGCTTAACCGGGGAGGGACTTGAAAAACTGTTTTTT. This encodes CASSLTGEGLEKLFF.